The rows below give T cell receptor beta chains drawn from one sample of a study of OX40 agonist ivuxolimab in advanced cancers. Measured with immunoSEQ multiplex PCR; TCRdb has only the in-frame clones, and not every one. The sample yields roughly 57,000 clones, 84% seen once. The input for sequencing was CD4+ or CD8+ T cells sorted from blood, taken in a trial of the OX40 agonist ivuxolimab. Every receptor here comes from an adult with an advanced solid tumor such as melanoma, head and neck, liver or kidney cancer. CDR3s include the opening cysteine and the closing phenylalanine or tryptophan. D genes are given only for firm matches.

d_gene	j_gene	v_gene	CDR3aa
NA	TRBJ2-1	TRBV20-1	CSARDDRRQFF
TRBD1	TRBJ1-6	TRBV5-6	CASSPHQGADNSPLHF
NA	TRBJ2-1	TRBV7-8	CASSLERAEQFF
NA	TRBJ2-3	TRBV28	CASSLGGTYTHTQYF
NA	TRBJ2-3	TRBV19	CASSINTDTQYF
NA	TRBJ1-3	TRBV7-9	CASSPDFPGGNTIYF
NA	TRBJ1-2	TRBV6-6	CASSYSTGDGYTF
NA	TRBJ2-5	TRBV11-2	CASSLSGETQYF
NA	TRBJ2-7	TRBV15	CATSRGGSSYEQYF
TRBD1	TRBJ1-6	TRBV6-1	CASSSLTGVDSPLHF
NA	TRBJ1-6	TRBV27	CASSPGWNSPLHF
NA	TRBJ2-7	TRBV11-2	CASSPGTVPYEQYF
NA	TRBJ1-1	TRBV15	CATSRVRNTEAFF
TRBD1	TRBJ2-7	TRBV5-1	CASSSTGAGRSYEQYF
NA	TRBJ1-1	TRBV27	CASSLRALPMNTEAFF
NA	TRBJ1-2	TRBV5-1	CASRIGTGEGYTF
NA	TRBJ2-5	TRBV19	CPPSRAEETQYF
NA	TRBJ2-3	TRBV5-5	CASSPILGDTQYF
NA	TRBJ2-3	TRBV7-2	CASSLGGVGTDTQYF
NA	TRBJ1-4	TRBV7-8	CASRKDSDNEKLFF
NA	TRBJ2-5	TRBV7-2	CASSLGRGAETQYF
NA	TRBJ1-1	TRBV7-3	CASSKIKNTEAFF
NA	TRBJ2-6	TRBV9	CASSVEGSGANVLTF
NA	TRBJ1-3	TRBV7-9	CASSPEGRGSGNTIYF
TRBD1	TRBJ1-1	TRBV5-6	CASSWDRGRYTEAFF
NA	TRBJ1-2	TRBV19	CASSVDSNYGYTF
NA	TRBJ1-1	TRBV2	CASKEGFQDTEAFF
TRBD2	TRBJ2-3	TRBV5-1	CASTPQGNLLAADTQYF
NA	TRBJ2-7	TRBV6-1	CATRTLPGEQYF
NA	TRBJ2-7	TRBV2	CASTQGDSYEQYF
NA	TRBJ2-5	TRBV5-1	CASSLGRLRGSFQETQYF
NA	TRBJ2-2	TRBV9	CASSVGTGRVAGELFF
NA	TRBJ1-5	TRBV19	CASSTPRLGNQPQHF
TRBD1	TRBJ2-7	TRBV18	CASSASPGQGSSYEQYF
TRBD1	TRBJ1-1	TRBV12-5	CASAPTLGQGVRAFF
NA	TRBJ1-5	TRBV6-1	CATFDRSQHF